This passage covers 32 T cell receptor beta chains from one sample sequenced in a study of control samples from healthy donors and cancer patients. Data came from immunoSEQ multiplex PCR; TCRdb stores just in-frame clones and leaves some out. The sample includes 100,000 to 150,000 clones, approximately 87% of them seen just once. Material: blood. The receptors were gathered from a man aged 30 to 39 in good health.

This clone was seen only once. This CDR3 reads CSAPSGTGIYGYTF. DNA of the CDR3: TGCAGCGCTCCATCCGGGACAGGCATCTATGGCTACACCTTC. This chain links TRBV29-1 with TRBJ1-2; 8 nucleotides align to TRBD1. The V and J ends lost 7 bases and 4 bases, in that order; junction bases with no gene match: 11. This CDR3 region has 14 residues. CDR1 and CDR2 from the germline V gene are SQVTM and ANQGSEA.

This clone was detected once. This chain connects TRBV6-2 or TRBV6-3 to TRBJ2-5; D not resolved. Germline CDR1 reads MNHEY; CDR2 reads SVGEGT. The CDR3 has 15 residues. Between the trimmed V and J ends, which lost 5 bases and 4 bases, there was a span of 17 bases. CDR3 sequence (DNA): TGTGCCAGCAGTCAATCCCCCGCAGCCCGAGAGACCCAGTACTTC. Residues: CASSQSPAARETQYF.

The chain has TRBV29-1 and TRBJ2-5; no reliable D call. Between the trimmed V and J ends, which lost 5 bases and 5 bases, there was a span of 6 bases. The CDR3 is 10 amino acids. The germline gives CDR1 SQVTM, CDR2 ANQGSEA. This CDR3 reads CSVLGETQYF. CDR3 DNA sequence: TGCAGCGTTCTAGGGGAGACCCAGTACTTC.

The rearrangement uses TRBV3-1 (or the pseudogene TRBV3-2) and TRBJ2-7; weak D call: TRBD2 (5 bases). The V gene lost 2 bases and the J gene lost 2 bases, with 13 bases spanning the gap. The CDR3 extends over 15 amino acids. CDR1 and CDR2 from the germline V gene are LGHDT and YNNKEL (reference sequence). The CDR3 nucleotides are TGTGCCAGCAGCCAAATGGGGAAGAGGGCCTACGAGCAGTACTTC. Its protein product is CASSQMGKRAYEQYF.

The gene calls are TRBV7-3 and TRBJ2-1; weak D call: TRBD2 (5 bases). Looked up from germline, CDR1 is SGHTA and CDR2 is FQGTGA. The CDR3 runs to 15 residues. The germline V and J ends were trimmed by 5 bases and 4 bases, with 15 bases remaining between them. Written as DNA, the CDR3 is TGTGCCAGCAGCCCGAGGGAGACCCAATACAATGAGCAGTTCTTC. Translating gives CASSPRETQYNEQFF.

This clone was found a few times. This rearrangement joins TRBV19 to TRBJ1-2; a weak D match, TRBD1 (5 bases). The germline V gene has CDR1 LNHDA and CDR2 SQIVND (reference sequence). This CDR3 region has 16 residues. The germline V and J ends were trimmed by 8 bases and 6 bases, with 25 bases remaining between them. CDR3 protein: CASRQPSTSPGDGYTF. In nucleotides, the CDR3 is TGTGCCAGTCGCCAGCCCTCAACGTCACCGGGGGATGGCTACACCTTC.

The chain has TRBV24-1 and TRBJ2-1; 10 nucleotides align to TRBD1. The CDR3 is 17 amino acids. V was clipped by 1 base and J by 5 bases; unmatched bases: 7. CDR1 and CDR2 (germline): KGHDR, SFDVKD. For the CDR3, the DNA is TGTGCCACCAGTGATTTAATCGGGACAGGGGCCAACAATGAGCAGTTCTTC. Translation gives CATSDLIGTGANNEQFF.

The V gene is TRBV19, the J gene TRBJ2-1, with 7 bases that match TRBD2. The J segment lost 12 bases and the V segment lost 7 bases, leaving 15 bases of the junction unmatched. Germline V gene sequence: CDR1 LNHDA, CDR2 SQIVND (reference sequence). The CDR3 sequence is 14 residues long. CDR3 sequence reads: CASMGSGTTLGQFF. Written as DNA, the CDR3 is TGTGCCAGTATGGGGTCAGGGACTACTTTGGGGCAGTTCTTC.

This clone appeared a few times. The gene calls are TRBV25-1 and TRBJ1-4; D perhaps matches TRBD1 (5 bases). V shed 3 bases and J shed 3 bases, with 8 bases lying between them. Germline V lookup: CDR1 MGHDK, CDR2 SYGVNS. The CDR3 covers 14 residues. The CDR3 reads CASSEEGPNEKLFF. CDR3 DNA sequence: TGTGCCAGCAGTGAGGAGGGACCTAATGAAAAACTGTTTTTT.

The CDR3 DNA reads TGTGCCAGCAGGAAGTTGGGGGGGGACCCCTACAATGAGCAGTTCTTC. Its translation is CASRKLGGDPYNEQFF. This chain joins TRBV27 and TRBJ2-1; 7 nucleotides match TRBD2. After removal of 6 bases from V and 2 bases from J, the junction contained 10 bases not matched to a gene. Germline-derived CDR1 and CDR2 are MNHEY and SMNVEV (reference sequence). The CDR3 contains 16 residues.

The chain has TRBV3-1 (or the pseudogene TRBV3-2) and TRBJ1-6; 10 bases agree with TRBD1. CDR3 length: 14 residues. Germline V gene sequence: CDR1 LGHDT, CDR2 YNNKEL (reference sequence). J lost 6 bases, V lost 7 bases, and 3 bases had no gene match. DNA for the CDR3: TGTGCCAGCACCCGGACAGGGGGTAATTCACCCCTCCACTTT. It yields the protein CASTRTGGNSPLHF.

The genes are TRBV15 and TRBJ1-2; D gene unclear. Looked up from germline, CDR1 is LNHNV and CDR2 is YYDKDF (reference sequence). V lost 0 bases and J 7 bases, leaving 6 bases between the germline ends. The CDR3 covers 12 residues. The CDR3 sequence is CATSRDIAGYTF. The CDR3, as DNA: TGTGCCACCAGCAGAGATATAGCTGGCTACACCTTC.

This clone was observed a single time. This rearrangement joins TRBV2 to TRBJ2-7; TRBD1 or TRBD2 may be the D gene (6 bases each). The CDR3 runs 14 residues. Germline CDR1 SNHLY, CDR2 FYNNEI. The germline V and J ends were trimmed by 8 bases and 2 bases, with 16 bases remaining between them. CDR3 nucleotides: TGTGCCAGCTTAGGGGGGCGTAGTGCCTACGAGCAGTACTTC. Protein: CASLGGRSAYEQYF.

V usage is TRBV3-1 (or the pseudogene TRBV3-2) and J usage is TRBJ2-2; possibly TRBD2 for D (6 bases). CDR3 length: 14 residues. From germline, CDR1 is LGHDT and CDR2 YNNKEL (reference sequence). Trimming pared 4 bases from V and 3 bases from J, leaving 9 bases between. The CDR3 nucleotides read TGTGCCAGCAGCCTCGCGGGGTACACCGGGGAGCTGTTTTTT. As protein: CASSLAGYTGELFF.

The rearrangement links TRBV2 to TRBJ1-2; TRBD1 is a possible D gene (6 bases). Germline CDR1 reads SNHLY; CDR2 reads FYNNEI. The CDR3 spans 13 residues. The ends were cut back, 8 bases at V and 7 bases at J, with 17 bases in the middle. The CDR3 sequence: CASCPQGKGGYTF. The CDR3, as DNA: TGTGCCAGCTGTCCTCAGGGGAAGGGTGGCTACACCTTC.

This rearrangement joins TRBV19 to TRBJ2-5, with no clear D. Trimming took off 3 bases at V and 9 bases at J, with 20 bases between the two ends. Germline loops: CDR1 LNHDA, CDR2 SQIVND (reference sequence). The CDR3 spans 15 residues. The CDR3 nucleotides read TGTGCCAGTAGTATGGCCCCGGACGGCGCAGGACCCCAGTACTTC. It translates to CASSMAPDGAGPQYF.

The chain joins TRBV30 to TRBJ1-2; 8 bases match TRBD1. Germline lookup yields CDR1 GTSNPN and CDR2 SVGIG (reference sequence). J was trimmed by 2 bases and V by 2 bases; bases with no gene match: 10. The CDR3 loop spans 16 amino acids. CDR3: CAWSSLRQGRNYGYTF. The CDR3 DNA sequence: TGTGCCTGGAGTTCGCTCCGACAGGGGCGGAACTATGGCTACACCTTC.

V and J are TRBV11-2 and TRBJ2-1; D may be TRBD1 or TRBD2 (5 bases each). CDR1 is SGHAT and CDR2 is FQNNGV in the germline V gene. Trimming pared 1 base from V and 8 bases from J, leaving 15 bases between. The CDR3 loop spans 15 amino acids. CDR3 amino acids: CASSLGYGGSDEQFF. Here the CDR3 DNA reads TGTGCCAGCAGCTTAGGGTATGGGGGTAGCGATGAGCAGTTCTTC.

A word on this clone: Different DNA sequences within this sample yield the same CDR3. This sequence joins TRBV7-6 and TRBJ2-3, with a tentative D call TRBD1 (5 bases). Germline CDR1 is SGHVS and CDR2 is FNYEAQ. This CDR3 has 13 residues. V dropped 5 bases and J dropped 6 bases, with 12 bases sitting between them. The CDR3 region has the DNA TGTGCCAGCAGCCACCAGGGTGGGGATACGCAGTATTTT. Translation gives CASSHQGGDTQYF. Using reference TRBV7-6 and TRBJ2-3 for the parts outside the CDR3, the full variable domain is GAGVSQSPRYKVTKRGQDVALRCDPISGHVSLYWYRQALGQGPEFLTYFNYEAQQDKSGLPNDRFSAERPEGSISTLTIQRTEQRDSAMYRCASSHQGGDTQYFGPGTRLTVL.

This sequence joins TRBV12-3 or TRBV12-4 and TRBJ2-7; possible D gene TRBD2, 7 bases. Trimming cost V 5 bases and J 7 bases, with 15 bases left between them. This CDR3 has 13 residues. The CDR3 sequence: CASSKGGGAEQYF. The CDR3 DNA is TGTGCCAGCAGTAAGGGGGGGGGCGCTGAGCAGTACTTC.

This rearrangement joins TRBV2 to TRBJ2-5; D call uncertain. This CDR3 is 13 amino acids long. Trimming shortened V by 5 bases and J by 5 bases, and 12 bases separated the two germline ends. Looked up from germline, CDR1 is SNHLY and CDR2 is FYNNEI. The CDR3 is CASSSTVWETQYF. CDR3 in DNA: TGTGCCAGCAGTAGCACGGTTTGGGAGACCCAGTACTTC.

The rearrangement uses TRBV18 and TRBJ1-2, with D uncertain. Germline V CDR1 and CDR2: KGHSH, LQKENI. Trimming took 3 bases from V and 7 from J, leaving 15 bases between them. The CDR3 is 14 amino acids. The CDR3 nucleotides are TGTGCCAGCTCACCCCGGAAGGGTTCGTCTGGCTACACCTTC. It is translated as CASSPRKGSSGYTF.

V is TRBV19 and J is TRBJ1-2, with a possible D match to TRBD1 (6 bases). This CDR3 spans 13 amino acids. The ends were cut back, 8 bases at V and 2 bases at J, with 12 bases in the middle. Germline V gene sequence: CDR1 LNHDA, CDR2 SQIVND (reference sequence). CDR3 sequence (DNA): TGTGCCAGTGTACGGGGGCGGAACTATGGCTACACCTTC. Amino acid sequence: CASVRGRNYGYTF.

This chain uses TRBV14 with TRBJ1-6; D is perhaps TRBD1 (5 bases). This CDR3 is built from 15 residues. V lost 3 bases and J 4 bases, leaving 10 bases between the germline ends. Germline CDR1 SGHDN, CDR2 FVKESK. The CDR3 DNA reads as TGTGCCAGCAGCCAGGGACCGTCGTATAATTCACCCCTCCACTTT. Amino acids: CASSQGPSYNSPLHF.

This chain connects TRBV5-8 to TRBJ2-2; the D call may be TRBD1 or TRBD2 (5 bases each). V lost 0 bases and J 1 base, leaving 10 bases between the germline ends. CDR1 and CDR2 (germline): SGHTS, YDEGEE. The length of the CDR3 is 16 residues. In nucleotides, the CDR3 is TGTGCCAGCAGCTTGGGGGCAGGGAGGAACACCGGGGAGCTGTTTTTT. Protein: CASSLGAGRNTGELFF.

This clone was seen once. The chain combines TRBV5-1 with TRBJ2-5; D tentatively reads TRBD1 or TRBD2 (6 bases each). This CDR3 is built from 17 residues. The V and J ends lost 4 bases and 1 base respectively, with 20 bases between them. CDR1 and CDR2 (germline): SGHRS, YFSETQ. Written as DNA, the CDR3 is TGCGCCAGCAGCGCCAGAACAGGGAGGATGGCCCAAGAGACCCAGTACTTC. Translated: CASSARTGRMAQETQYF.

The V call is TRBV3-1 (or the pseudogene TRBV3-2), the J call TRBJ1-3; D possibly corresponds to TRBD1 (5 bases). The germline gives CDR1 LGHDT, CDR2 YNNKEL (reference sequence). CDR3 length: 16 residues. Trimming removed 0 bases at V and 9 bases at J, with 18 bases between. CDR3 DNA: TGTGCCAGCAGCCAAGATGGGGCAGGGAGCAAGAGCACCATATATTTT. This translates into CASSQDGAGSKSTIYF.

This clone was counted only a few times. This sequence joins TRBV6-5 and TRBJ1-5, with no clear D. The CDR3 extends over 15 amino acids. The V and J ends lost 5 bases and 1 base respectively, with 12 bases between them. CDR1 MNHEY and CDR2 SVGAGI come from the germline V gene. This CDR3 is CASSPKGASNQPQHF. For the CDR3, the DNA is TGTGCCAGCAGTCCTAAGGGAGCGAGCAATCAGCCCCAGCATTTT.

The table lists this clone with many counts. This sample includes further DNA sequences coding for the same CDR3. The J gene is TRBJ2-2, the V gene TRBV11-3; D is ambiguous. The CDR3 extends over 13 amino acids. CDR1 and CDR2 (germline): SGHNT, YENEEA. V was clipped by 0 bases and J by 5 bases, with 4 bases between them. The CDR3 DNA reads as TGTGCCAGCAGCTTAGAGGGGACCGGGGAGCTGTTTTTT. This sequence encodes CASSLEGTGELFF.

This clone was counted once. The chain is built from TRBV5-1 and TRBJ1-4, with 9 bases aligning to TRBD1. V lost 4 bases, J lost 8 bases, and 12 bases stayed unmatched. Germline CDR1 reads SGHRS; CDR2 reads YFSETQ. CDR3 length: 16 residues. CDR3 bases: TGCGCCAGCAGCCCGACGGGACAGGGAGGGTACGAAAAACTGTTTTTT. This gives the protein CASSPTGQGGYEKLFF.

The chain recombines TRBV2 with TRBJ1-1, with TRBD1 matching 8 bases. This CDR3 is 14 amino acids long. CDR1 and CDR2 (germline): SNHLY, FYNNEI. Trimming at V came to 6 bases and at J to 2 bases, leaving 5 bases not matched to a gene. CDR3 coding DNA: TGTGCCAGCAGCGCGGACAGGGCTAACACTGAAGCTTTCTTT. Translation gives CASSADRANTEAFF.

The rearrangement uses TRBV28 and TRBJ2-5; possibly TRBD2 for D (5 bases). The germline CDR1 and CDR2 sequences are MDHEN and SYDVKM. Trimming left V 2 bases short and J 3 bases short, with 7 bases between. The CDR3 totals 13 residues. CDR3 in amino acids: CASSLSGKETQYF. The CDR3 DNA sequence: TGTGCCAGCAGTTTAAGCGGAAAAGAGACCCAGTACTTC.